Each of the 8 T cell receptor beta chains below was sequenced from the same sample in a study of T-cell reconstitution after alpha-beta-depleted transplantation in children. Unique molecular identifiers tagged the TCRbeta library. MiXCR, applied by TCRdb to the PCR reads, yields one record per CDR3 protein. The sample has about 690,000 distinct CDR3 sequences, approximately 17% seen once. Material: PBMCs from the stem cell graft donor, obtained from the stem cell graft. These receptors all stem from a human donor who donated a stem cell graft to a child with acute myeloid leukemia.

This clonotype was observed a single time. This sequence joins TRBV2 and TRBJ2-1; 8 nucleotides align to TRBD2. Germline V gene lookup returns CDR1 SNHLY and CDR2 FYNNEI. The junction had 14 bases not matched to a gene; V was cut back by 6 bases and J by 4 bases. The CDR3 consists of 17 residues. CDR3 amino acids: CASSGSTSGEVYNEQFF. In nucleotides, the CDR3 is TGTGCCAGCAGCGGCAGTACTAGCGGAGAGGTATACAATGAGCAGTTCTTC.

This clonotype was observed at least ten times. The V call is TRBV20-1, the J call TRBJ1-5; D ambiguous. Germline assignment: CDR1 DFQATT and CDR2 SNEGSKA (reference sequence). V was cut by 0 bases and J by 6 bases, with 15 bases left in between. The CDR3 runs to 15 residues. CDR3 DNA: TGCAGTGCTAGAGAATCCGGGATCCTCATTCAGCCCCAGCATTTT. Amino acid sequence: CSARESGILIQPQHF.

This clonotype was detected ten times or more. V gene TRBV5-1 combines with J gene TRBJ2-1; tentatively, D is TRBD1 (5 bases). The CDR3 length is 14 residues. V was trimmed by 0 bases and J by 8 bases, leaving 12 bases between them. Germline-derived CDR1 and CDR2 are SGHRS and YFSETQ. The CDR3 region is CASSLAAGWDEQFF. The CDR3 coding sequence is TGCGCCAGCAGCTTGGCAGCAGGGTGGGATGAGCAGTTCTTC.

The chain joins TRBV24-1 to TRBJ2-3, with TRBD1 as a possible D gene (6 bases). The CDR3 covers 14 residues. Germline assignment: CDR1 KGHDR and CDR2 SFDVKD. Trimming cost V 9 bases and J 2 bases, with 14 bases left between them. The CDR3 nucleotides are TGTGCCACCGAGACACCAGGGGTCACAGATACGCAGTATTTT. Protein: CATETPGVTDTQYF.

This clonotype was detected only a few times. This chain links TRBV5-6 with TRBJ1-1; TRBD1 is a possible D gene (6 bases). The germline V gene encodes CDR1 SGHDT and CDR2 YYEEEE. Trimming removed 2 bases at V and 1 base at J, with 15 bases between. The CDR3 totals 16 residues. The CDR3 nucleotides read TGTGCCAGCAGCTTCCAATGGACAGTAAAGAACACTGAAGCTTTCTTT. This sequence encodes CASSFQWTVKNTEAFF.

This clonotype was detected only a few times. This rearrangement joins TRBV27 to TRBJ1-5; TRBD1 might be the D (6 bases). In germline, CDR1 is MNHEY, CDR2 SMNVEV (reference sequence). The CDR3 totals 14 residues. V lost 4 bases to trimming and J lost 5 bases, with 12 bases between them. CDR3 nucleotide sequence: TGTGCCAGCAGTTCGTACAGGGAGGATCAGCCCCAGCATTTT. Translated: CASSSYREDQPQHF.

This clonotype has a handful of counts. V usage is TRBV27 and J usage is TRBJ2-1; D may match TRBD1 or TRBD2 (5 bases each). V lost 6 bases to trimming and J lost 0 bases, with 15 bases between them. Germline-derived CDR1 and CDR2 are MNHEY and SMNVEV (reference sequence). This CDR3 is 16 amino acids long. CDR3 sequence: CASRLMGVSSYNEQFF. The CDR3 bases are TGTGCCAGCAGACTTATGGGGGTAAGCTCCTACAATGAGCAGTTCTTC.

The rearrangement links TRBV24-1 to TRBJ2-1; weak D call: TRBD1 (6 bases). This CDR3 spans 15 amino acids. Trimming stripped 1 base from V and 7 bases from J, with 13 bases between. CDR1 is KGHDR, CDR2 SFDVKD, per germline. The CDR3 DNA follows: TGTGCCACCAGTGATTTAGGGACAAGGGGAAATGAGCAGTTCTTC. As protein: CATSDLGTRGNEQFF.